This T cell receptor (beta chain) derives from a study of shared clonotypes between healthy human individuals. Notes on the study in general: Although depth was large, rarefaction showed that sequencing of the sorted subsets was incomplete. Larger richness was generally estimated for naive than memory subsets.

A remark on this clone: Its antigen is currently unknown.

It was roughly 210 ng DNA, approximately 28,000 T cell genomes, that sorted-subset replicate PCRs used. Profiled with immunoSEQ multiplex PCR; TCRdb holds only in-frame clones, not every one. The sample holds 2 million to 2.5 million clones, approximately 93% seen once. Splitting of CD4+ cells produced CD45RA+ naive and CD45RA-negative memory subsets. The CDR3 is 14 amino acids. V lost 7 bases and J 5 bases, leaving 17 bases between the germline ends. CDR1 LNHDA and CDR2 SQIVND come from the germline V gene (reference sequence). Specimen: naive CD4+ T cells from PBMCs. Subset here: CD45RA+ positively selected. The clonotype was recovered from a man younger than 35 in good health. Some clones in this sample may be carry-over from other donors' samples. The V call is TRBV19, the J call TRBJ1-1; D unresolved. The CDR3 DNA follows: TGTGCCAGTATCCCCACGGGGATTAGGACTGAAGCTTTCTTT. Protein: CASIPTGIRTEAFF. The whole variable domain, filled in from reference TRBV19 and TRBJ1-1, reads DGGITQSPKYLFRKEGQNVTLSCEQNLNHDAMYWYRQDPGQGLRLIYYSQIVNDFQKGDIAEGYSVSREKKESFPLTVTSAQKNPTAFYLCASIPTGIRTEAFFGQGTRLTVV.